The 22 T cell receptor beta chains below all came from one sample that was sequenced in a study of blood T cell repertoires in COVID-19. Clones were read by immunoSEQ multiplex PCR, and TCRdb kept only the in-frame ones, dropping some. The sample has some 39,000 clones, more than 75% seen once; the top ten hold around a quarter. Sample: peripheral blood. The receptors derive from a man aged 80 or over with acute or convalescent COVID-19.

This chain connects TRBV28 to TRBJ2-1; 15 nucleotides agree with TRBD2. V gave up 5 bases and J gave up 2 bases; unmatched junction bases: 7. The germline V gene encodes CDR1 MDHEN and CDR2 SYDVKM. The CDR3 length is 18 residues. The CDR3 nucleotides read TGTGCCAGCAGTCCCTGGACTAGCGGGGGGGCCACCTACAATGAGCAGTTCTTC. As protein: CASSPWTSGGATYNEQFF.

The chain uses TRBV19 and TRBJ2-7; D possibly corresponds to TRBD2 (6 bases). V lost 3 bases and J lost 7, with 19 bases in between. In germline, CDR1 is LNHDA, CDR2 SQIVND (reference sequence). CDR3 size: 15 residues. The CDR3 here is CASSMGSGIIGEQYF. CDR3 nucleotide sequence: TGTGCCAGTAGTATGGGTAGCGGTATCATTGGTGAGCAGTACTTC.

This clone has only a few counts. The chain links TRBV6-1 to TRBJ2-3, with 10 bases fitting TRBD2. The junction had 5 bases not matched to a gene; V was cut back by 1 base and J by 1 base. Germline V gene data show CDR1 as MNHNS and CDR2 as SASEGT. The CDR3 extends over 17 amino acids. CDR3: CASSEEGLAGGTDTQYF. CDR3 nucleotide sequence: TGTGCCAGCAGTGAAGAAGGGCTAGCGGGAGGCACAGATACGCAGTATTTT.

The chain uses TRBV3-1 (or the pseudogene TRBV3-2) and TRBJ1-4, with D uncertain. V lost 1 base, J lost 5 bases, and 8 bases lay in between. CDR3 length equals 14 residues. CDR1 is LGHDT and CDR2 is YNNKEL in the germline V gene (reference sequence). CDR3: CASSQAVRNEKLFF. CDR3 sequence (DNA): TGTGCCAGCAGCCAAGCTGTCCGGAATGAAAAACTGTTTTTT.

V gene TRBV6-5 combines with J gene TRBJ2-3; a possible D gene is TRBD2 (6 bases). Looked up from germline, CDR1 is MNHEY and CDR2 is SVGAGI. The CDR3 runs 15 residues. The germline V and J ends were trimmed by 2 bases and 7 bases, with 16 bases remaining between them. This CDR3 is CASSYAAAGRNTQYF. The CDR3 DNA is TGTGCCAGCAGTTACGCAGCAGCAGGGAGGAATACGCAGTATTTT.

This clone has only a few counts. The J gene is TRBJ1-1, the V gene TRBV6-5; weak D call: TRBD1 (6 bases). V shed 0 bases and J shed 6 bases, with 11 bases lying between them. The length of the CDR3 is 14 residues. Germline V CDR1 and CDR2: MNHEY, SVGAGI. The CDR3 protein is CASSYSIEGAEAFF. The CDR3 bases are TGTGCCAGCAGTTACTCGATTGAGGGGGCTGAAGCTTTCTTT.

This clone was recorded a few times. The chain carries TRBV28 and TRBJ2-3, with D uncertain. V was pared by 2 bases and J by 2 bases, with 5 bases between. In germline, CDR1 is MDHEN, CDR2 SYDVKM. The CDR3 length is 13 residues. The CDR3 DNA is TGTGCCAGCAGTTTAGACTTCACAGATACGCAGTATTTT. This translates into CASSLDFTDTQYF. Full variable domain (remainder filled in from reference TRBV28 and TRBJ2-3): DVKVTQSSRYLVKRTGEKVFLECVQDMDHENMFWYRQDPGLGLRLIYFSYDVKMKEKGDIPEGYSVSREKKERFSLILESASTNQTSMYLCASSLDFTDTQYFGPGTRLTVL.

V is TRBV30 and J is TRBJ2-1; weak D call: TRBD1 (5 bases). With 4 bases removed from V and 13 bases from J, the gap between germline ends came to 17 bases. Germline V gene data show CDR1 as GTSNPN and CDR2 as SVGIG (reference sequence). CDR3 length equals 12 residues. The DNA of the CDR3 is TGTGCCTGGACCCTGGAGTTCAGGGCTCAGTTCTTC. This encodes CAWTLEFRAQFF.

This clone showed up just a few times. This chain joins TRBV15 and TRBJ2-1; 8 bases match TRBD2. The CDR3 has 16 amino acids. Germline CDR1 reads LNHNV; CDR2 reads YYDKDF (reference sequence). The V and J ends lost 2 bases and 6 bases, in that order; junction bases with no gene match: 9. The CDR3, as DNA: TGTGCCACCAGCAGATCCCGGAGAAGCGGGAGCAATGAGCAGTTCTTC. Translation gives CATSRSRRSGSNEQFF. Full variable domain (outside the CDR3, taken from reference TRBV15 and TRBJ2-1): DAMVIQNPRYQVTQFGKPVTLSCSQTLNHNVMYWYQQKSSQAPKLLFHYYDKDFNNEADTPDNFQSRRPNTSFCFLDIRSPGLGDTAMYLCATSRSRRSGSNEQFFGPGTRLTVL.

The chain is built from TRBV27 and TRBJ2-1; 9 nucleotides align to TRBD2. The CDR3 is made up of 15 amino acids. The V gene's germline CDR1 is MNHEY and CDR2 SMNVEV (reference sequence). The V gene end was trimmed by 3 bases and the J gene end by 2 bases; junction bases not matched to a gene: 2. The DNA for the CDR3 is TGTGCCAGCAGTTTTAGCGGGAGTCCCTACAATGAGCAGTTCTTC. Translation: CASSFSGSPYNEQFF.

The chain combines TRBV5-1 with TRBJ2-1, with TRBD1 as a possible D gene (6 bases). The CDR3 covers 16 residues. In germline, CDR1 is SGHRS, CDR2 YFSETQ. V shed 3 bases and J shed 0 bases, with 13 bases lying between them. CDR3 amino acids: CASSSIGQSSYNEQFF. Written as DNA, the CDR3 is TGCGCCAGCAGCTCGATAGGACAGAGCTCCTACAATGAGCAGTTCTTC.

This chain joins TRBV9 and TRBJ2-7; D possibly corresponds to TRBD1 (5 bases). CDR1 is SGDLS and CDR2 is YYNGEE in the germline V gene. This CDR3 contains 14 residues. The V and J ends lost 2 bases and 3 bases respectively, with 12 bases between them. CDR3 residues: CASSVDIGDYEQYF. The CDR3 DNA reads as TGTGCCAGCAGCGTGGACATTGGGGACTACGAGCAGTACTTC.

This clone was detected ten times or more. The V and J genes are TRBV30 and TRBJ1-2, with TRBD1 matching 7 bases. In germline, CDR1 is GTSNPN, CDR2 SVGIG (reference sequence). The CDR3 is 18 residues long. J gave up 0 bases and V 2 bases, and 15 bases lay outside the gene matches. The CDR3: CAWSSTSSPGQTNYGYTF. In DNA, the CDR3 is TGTGCCTGGAGTTCCACATCTTCGCCGGGACAGACTAACTATGGCTACACCTTC.

The V call is TRBV15, the J call TRBJ2-5, with a tentative D call TRBD2 (5 bases). V was pared by 6 bases and J by 3 bases, with 23 bases between. Germline V gives CDR1 LNHNV, CDR2 YYDKDF (reference sequence). The CDR3 has 17 residues. The CDR3 loop reads CATSPGDPFNSKETQYF. CDR3 sequence (DNA): TGTGCCACCAGTCCCGGGGATCCCTTTAATTCTAAAGAGACCCAGTACTTC.

This clone was detected a few times. CDR3 bases: TGTGCCACCAGCAGAGGGGGAGCTGGGCCGAACACTGAAGCTTTCTTT. Translated: CATSRGGAGPNTEAFF. This chain joins TRBV15 and TRBJ1-1; D remains ambiguous. The CDR3 is 16 residues long. Germline CDR1 reads LNHNV; CDR2 reads YYDKDF (reference sequence). The V and J ends lost 1 base and 1 base respectively, with 13 bases between them.

The V and J genes are TRBV11-2 and TRBJ2-1; 11 nucleotides line up with TRBD1. Trimming cost V 4 bases and J 15 bases; bases outside gene matches: 11. Germline CDR1 and CDR2: SGHAT and FQNNGV. The CDR3 contains 14 residues. For the CDR3, the DNA is TGTGCCAGCAGCTCCGGGACAGGGGGATTAGTCACGTTCTTC. It encodes CASSSGTGGLVTFF. Full variable domain (outside the CDR3, taken from reference TRBV11-2 and TRBJ2-1): EAGVAQSPRYKIIEKRQSVAFWCNPISGHATLYWYQQILGQGPKLLIQFQNNGVVDDSQLPKDRFSAERLKGVDSTLKIQPAKLEDSAVYLCASSSGTGGLVTFFGPGTRLTVL.

The chain links TRBV20-1 to TRBJ1-2; D remains unclear. This CDR3 spans 12 amino acids. The germline gives CDR1 DFQATT, CDR2 SNEGSKA (reference sequence). The ends were cut back, 3 bases at V and 8 bases at J, with 13 bases in the middle. The CDR3 DNA sequence: TGCAGTGCTAGTATGACCGGAGGGGGCTACACCTTC. This translates into CSASMTGGGYTF.

The V call is TRBV6-5, the J call TRBJ2-1, with 9 bases lining up with TRBD1. Germline V gene data show CDR1 as MNHEY and CDR2 as SVGAGI. The CDR3 is made up of 12 amino acids. The V gene end was trimmed by 11 bases and the J gene end by 8 bases; junction bases not matched to a gene: 7. CDR3 region: CAGGTGLDEQFF. Written as DNA, the CDR3 is TGTGCCGGTGGGACAGGGTTGGATGAGCAGTTCTTC.

This clone was observed a few times. The chain is built from TRBV12-5 and TRBJ2-3; 7 bases fit TRBD2. CDR1 is LGHNT and CDR2 is FRNRAP in the germline V gene. V was clipped by 3 bases and J by 3 bases; unmatched bases: 6. There are 15 residues in the CDR3. CDR3 region: CASGFLPAGTDTQYF. In nucleotides, the CDR3 is TGTGCTAGTGGTTTTCTTCCAGCGGGGACAGATACGCAGTATTTT.

This chain connects TRBV9 to TRBJ2-2; 11 bases match TRBD2. The J segment lost 7 bases and the V segment lost 3 bases, leaving 8 bases of the junction unmatched. The CDR3 is made up of 16 amino acids. CDR1 is SGDLS and CDR2 is YYNGEE in the germline V gene. The CDR3 loop reads CASSDSGRAVIGELFF. The CDR3 nucleotides read TGTGCCAGCAGCGATAGCGGGAGGGCCGTCATCGGGGAGCTGTTTTTT.

This chain connects TRBV28 to TRBJ1-3; D gene uncertain. Germline values: CDR1 MDHEN, CDR2 SYDVKM. Trimming shortened V by 5 bases and J by 4 bases, and 15 bases separated the two germline ends. The CDR3 contains 15 residues. This CDR3 is CASSTLGSDGNTIYF. Written as DNA, the CDR3 is TGTGCCAGCAGTACCCTAGGCTCCGACGGAAACACCATATATTTT.

The rearrangement links TRBV10-3 to TRBJ2-2; no definite D call. The germline V and J ends were trimmed by 0 bases and 7 bases, with 9 bases remaining between them. Per germline, CDR1 ENHRY and CDR2 SYGVKD. CDR3 length: 14 residues. The DNA for the CDR3 is TGTGCCATCAGTGAGTCTAGTCGGGTCGGGGAGCTGTTTTTT. Protein product: CAISESSRVGELFF.